Each of the 19 T cell receptor beta chains below was sequenced from the same sample in a study of T cell responses to AZD1222 COVID-19 vaccine. Sequencing was performed with immunoSEQ multiplex PCR; in TCRdb, only in-frame clones are kept and a portion is missing. The sample has some 170,000 clones; about 91% are singletons. The sequenced sample was peripheral blood, obtained 28 days after the second AZD1222 dose. The source of these receptors is an adult who received the AZD1222 COVID-19 vaccine.

The chain links TRBV15 to TRBJ1-2, with 8 bases aligning to TRBD1. The V gene's germline CDR1 is LNHNV and CDR2 YYDKDF (reference sequence). Trimming removed 1 base from V and 8 bases from J; junction bases left unmatched: 9. This CDR3 has 15 residues. CDR3 residues: CATSRAGQGTGGYTF. In DNA, the CDR3 is TGTGCCACCAGCAGAGCCGGCCAGGGGACAGGAGGCTACACCTTC.

This clone was found once. The rearrangement joins TRBV19 to TRBJ2-1; D gene unclear. The CDR3 covers 14 residues. Deletions cut 6 bases from V and 3 bases from J, with 12 bases between. The V gene's germline CDR1 is LNHDA and CDR2 SQIVND (reference sequence). In DNA, the CDR3 is TGTGCCAGTAGCCCGTACTTCCTCTACAATGAGCAGTTCTTC. Protein sequence: CASSPYFLYNEQFF.

A word on this clone: At the DNA level, this CDR3 is encoded by other sequences in the same sample as well. The rearrangement uses TRBV12-3 or TRBV12-4 and TRBJ1-1; D call uncertain. Trimming pared 3 bases from V and 5 bases from J, leaving 4 bases between. The CDR3 is 11 residues long. CDR3 DNA: TGTGCCAGCAGTTTTAGAACTGAAGCTTTCTTT. Amino acids: CASSFRTEAFF.

Comment on this clone: A junction boundary mismatches the germline segment, possibly from a read error. The chain recombines TRBV7-7 with TRBJ2-5; TRBD1 aligns across 7 bases. Germline V gives CDR1 SSHAT, CDR2 FNYEAQ (reference sequence). This CDR3 region has 14 residues. In DNA, the CDR3 is TGTGCTAGCAGCCAACAGGGGATGCAAGAGACCCAGTACTTC. Translating it yields CASSQQGMQETQYF.

V is TRBV25-1 and J is TRBJ1-6; TRBD1 matches at 7 bases. After removal of 2 bases from V and 8 bases from J, the junction contained 6 bases not matched to a gene. Germline values: CDR1 MGHDK, CDR2 SYGVNS. The CDR3 has 15 residues. CDR3 amino acids: CASSEPGQRDSPLHF. CDR3 bases: TGTGCCAGCAGTGAACCGGGACAGCGAGATTCACCCCTCCACTTT.

V is TRBV5-4 and J is TRBJ2-3; TRBD1 matches at 9 bases. This CDR3 is 15 amino acids long. Germline CDR1 reads SGHNT; CDR2 reads YYREEE (reference sequence). Germline trimming cut 3 bases from V and 2 bases from J; bases unmatched to any gene: 4. The CDR3 region is CASSSDRGNTDTQYF. The CDR3 DNA sequence: TGTGCCAGCAGCTCGGACAGGGGTAACACAGATACGCAGTATTTT. Variable domain in full (rest from reference TRBV5-4 and TRBJ2-3): ETGVTQSPTHLIKTRGQQVTLRCSSQSGHNTVSWYQQALGQGPQFIFQYYREEENGRGNFPPRFSGLQFPNYSSELNVNALELDDSALYLCASSSDRGNTDTQYFGPGTRLTVL.

V usage is TRBV6-6 and J usage is TRBJ1-6; 9 nucleotides align to TRBD1. CDR3 length equals 15 residues. Germline-derived CDR1 and CDR2 are MNHNY and SVGAGI (reference sequence). The V segment lost 5 bases and the J segment 7 bases; nucleotides outside the gene matches: 6. The CDR3 bases are TGTGCCAGCAGTCCTACTGGACAGGGGAATTCACCCCTCCACTTT. Translation gives CASSPTGQGNSPLHF.

V is TRBV5-4 and J is TRBJ1-2; D remains ambiguous. V was clipped by 4 bases and J by 4 bases, with 11 bases between them. Germline CDR1 SGHNT, CDR2 YYREEE (reference sequence). This CDR3 region has 13 residues. This chain's CDR3 is CASSPTSGYGYTF. The CDR3 DNA sequence: TGTGCCAGCAGCCCGACATCGGGCTATGGCTACACCTTC.

The rearrangement links TRBV7-9 to TRBJ1-2; D remains ambiguous. Germline loops: CDR1 SEHNR, CDR2 FQNEAQ (reference sequence). V gave up 2 bases and J gave up 4 bases, with 14 bases separating them. This CDR3 contains 15 residues. The CDR3 region has the DNA TGTGCCAGCAGCTTAAAGGAGGTACGGAGCTATGGCTACACCTTC. Translating gives CASSLKEVRSYGYTF.

This sequence joins TRBV2 and TRBJ2-1, with 9 bases lining up with TRBD2. With V trimmed by 6 bases and J by 3 bases, 6 bases remained unmatched. The CDR3 covers 15 residues. CDR1 is SNHLY and CDR2 is FYNNEI in the germline V gene. The CDR3 sequence is CASSLTSGIYNEQFF. The DNA for the CDR3 is TGTGCCAGCAGCCTGACTAGCGGTATCTACAATGAGCAGTTCTTC.

J is TRBJ2-5 and V is TRBV5-5; D is unresolved. The germline CDR1 and CDR2 sequences are SGHKS and YYEKEE (reference sequence). The ends were cut back, 4 bases at V and 2 bases at J, with 9 bases in the middle. The CDR3 length is 13 residues. The DNA for the CDR3 is TGTGCCAGCAGCCGGATACAACAAGAGACCCAGTACTTC. Residues: CASSRIQQETQYF.

To note about this clone: At one of its ends the junction is not consistent with the germline gene, which may arise from a read error. The V call is TRBV6-1, the J call TRBJ1-2; D is ambiguous. The germline V gene encodes CDR1 MNHNS and CDR2 SASEGT. The CDR3 is 14 amino acids. The CDR3 coding sequence is TGTGCCAGCAGTGAAGCGCTTGGCAGTATGGCTAAGGTCTTC. This translates into CASSEALGSMAKVF.

J is TRBJ2-3 and V is TRBV6-1; TRBD2 matches at 12 bases. The junction had 3 bases not matched to a gene; V was cut back by 2 bases and J by 0 bases. Per the germline V gene, CDR1 is MNHNS and CDR2 is SASEGT. This CDR3 has 17 residues. The CDR3 region is CASSEHLAGGSTDTQYF. The DNA of the CDR3 is TGTGCCAGCAGTGAACATCTAGCGGGGGGGAGCACAGATACGCAGTATTTT.

J is TRBJ2-3 and V is TRBV5-1; 7 bases are shared with TRBD1. Losses at the gene ends were 1 base for V and 5 bases for J; bases not matched to a gene: 7. Germline assignment: CDR1 SGHRS and CDR2 YFSETQ. The CDR3 consists of 15 residues. CDR3 nucleotide sequence: TGCGCCAGCAGCTTGACCGGGACAGAAGAAGATACGCAGTATTTT. This encodes CASSLTGTEEDTQYF.

The chain joins TRBV5-6 to TRBJ2-5; 9 positions match TRBD1. The ends lost 4 bases at V and 1 base at J; junction bases unmatched: 14. This CDR3 comprises 18 residues. Germline V lookup: CDR1 SGHDT, CDR2 YYEEEE. The CDR3 bases are TGTGCCAGCAGCCTCCGGACAGGGGCGGCCCGTTTCCAAGAGACCCAGTACTTC. Its protein is CASSLRTGAARFQETQYF. Drawing the rest from reference TRBV5-6 and TRBJ2-5, the complete variable domain is DAGVTQSPTHLIKTRGQQVTLRCSPKSGHDTVSWYQQALGQGPQFIFQYYEEEERQRGNFPDRFSGHQFPNYSSELNVNALLLGDSALYLCASSLRTGAARFQETQYFGPGTRLLVL.

The V and J genes are TRBV7-6 and TRBJ2-1, with D possibly TRBD2 on 6 matching bases. V was trimmed by 5 bases and J by 9 bases, leaving 20 bases between them. Germline V lookup: CDR1 SGHVS, CDR2 FNYEAQ. The CDR3 is 15 residues long. The CDR3 region has the DNA TGTGCCAGCAGCCCCCGGGCGGGGACTCCGGGTGAGCAGTTCTTC. Translating it yields CASSPRAGTPGEQFF.

This chain links TRBV18 with TRBJ1-5; no definite D call. V was pared by 2 bases and J by 1 base, with 12 bases between. The germline CDR1 and CDR2 sequences are KGHSH and LQKENI. The CDR3 consists of 16 residues. CDR3 in amino acids: CASSPDREWSNQPQHF. DNA for the CDR3: TGTGCCAGCTCACCAGATAGGGAGTGGAGCAATCAGCCCCAGCATTTT.

V usage is TRBV14 and J usage is TRBJ1-6; D gene ambiguous. V lost 5 bases and J lost 10, with 12 bases in between. Per germline, CDR1 SGHDN and CDR2 FVKESK. The CDR3 contains 13 residues. CDR3 coding DNA: TGTGCCAGCAGCACCCGACTAGAATCACCCCTCCACTTT. It encodes CASSTRLESPLHF.

The chain couples TRBV19 to TRBJ2-1, with TRBD1 matching 9 bases. CDR1 and CDR2 from the germline V gene are LNHDA and SQIVND (reference sequence). The CDR3 has 15 amino acids. Germline trimming cut 5 bases from V and 7 bases from J; bases unmatched to any gene: 9. CDR3: CASSPGTGSLNEQFF. CDR3 nucleotide sequence: TGTGCCAGTAGTCCTGGGACAGGGTCTCTGAATGAGCAGTTCTTC.